Listed below are T cell receptor beta chains from one sample, sequenced in a study of vaccination effects on CD4 cells after COVID-19. These receptors' targets are unknown. Repertoires were generated with immunoSEQ multiplex PCR, while TCRdb's copy carries only in-frame clones and drops some. The sample yields 20,000 to 25,000 clones, around 75% seen once. The specimen comprised CD4+ T cells from PBMCs cultured with a peptide pool, sampled before COVID-19 vaccination. All receptors derive from a human donor who had a prior SARS-CoV-2 infection. CDR3s include the opening cysteine and the closing phenylalanine or tryptophan. The order of the fields is clone size, J gene, V gene, D gene, CDR3 DNA, CDR3 protein. D genes are given only for firm matches. Where a row states a size, it is once, few, many or the class of an expanded clone; other rows omit it.

NA,TRBJ2-2,TRBV11-3,NA,TGTGCCAGCAGCCGAATTACCGGGGAGCTGTTTTTT,CASSRITGELFF
NA,TRBJ1-5,TRBV7-2,NA,TGTGCCAGCAGCCGCACAGGGAATCAGCCCCAGCATTTT,CASSRTGNQPQHF
NA,TRBJ2-4,TRBV5-1,TRBD1,TGCGCCAGCAGCTTACAGGGGGCGCCGGAAAACATTCAGTACTTC,CASSLQGAPENIQYF
NA,TRBJ2-2,TRBV3-1/TRBV3-2,NA,TGTGCCAGCAGCCAAGTTTCGACTTTCACCGGGGAGCTGTTTTTT,CASSQVSTFTGELFF
NA,TRBJ1-2,TRBV5-8,NA,TGTGCCAGCAGCTTGCGCCGGAACTATGGCTACACCTTC,CASSLRRNYGYTF
NA,TRBJ1-2,TRBV10-3,NA,TGTGCCATCGGCCGGGACCCCGCTAACTATGGCTACACCTTC,CAIGRDPANYGYTF
NA,TRBJ2-4,TRBV15,TRBD2,TGTGCCACCAGCACCGCGGGAGGGCCCGGAAACATTCAGTACTTC,CATSTAGGPGNIQYF
few,TRBJ2-1,TRBV18,TRBD1,TGTGCCAGCTCCAAAGACAGGGTCCAAGTGCAGTTCTTC,CASSKDRVQVQFF
once,TRBJ2-5,TRBV5-4,NA,TGTGCCAGCAGCTTGATGGGGCGGGGAGACCAAGAGACCCAGTACTTC,CASSLMGRGDQETQYF
NA,TRBJ1-1,TRBV5-1,TRBD1,TGCGCCAGCAGCTTGGATCCAGGGGGCTGGACTGAAGCTTTCTTT,CASSLDPGGWTEAFF
NA,TRBJ2-1,TRBV7-9,TRBD2,TGTGCCAGCAGCCCCAGGACTAGCGGGCACTCCTACAATGAGCAGTTCTTC,CASSPRTSGHSYNEQFF
NA,TRBJ2-3,TRBV2,TRBD2,TGTGCCAGCAGTGAACAAGCCGGTATAGCGGGGGGGGTAGATACGCAGTATTTT,CASSEQAGIAGGVDTQYF
NA,TRBJ2-4,TRBV7-2,NA,TGTGCCAGCAGCTTAGCCCACGGGGCAAACATTCAGTACTTC,CASSLAHGANIQYF
NA,TRBJ1-5,TRBV6-6,NA,TGTGCCAGCATCGAGGGGCAGTTAGGCAATCAGCCCCAGCATTTT,CASIEGQLGNQPQHF